Below are 12 T cell receptor beta chains sequenced from a single sample in a study of T cell clonality in common variable immunodeficiency (dated by TCRdb to the mid-2010s). Library construction relied on the immunoSEQ multiplex PCR assay. Entries here come from immuneACCESS through TCRdb and include only in-frame sequences with V and J called. Some clones fail to appear in such tables; in the studies checked, an unresolved V gene covers under half of the shortfall, and the cause of the remainder is unknown. In this sample the table shows thousands of clones, and no singletons are among them. The ten top clones hold 4.5% to 5.5% of the sample. These receptors are not linked to any known antigen. Paper-wide results and their limitations: CVID TCRbeta sequences were reported to have fewer deletions and N-nucleotide insertions and to lack highly modified clones with 13 or more V deletions.

The sample comprised peripheral blood mononuclear cells. The receptor source for this set is a human donor with common variable immunodeficiency.

A note on this clone: The CDR3 end lies 3 residues beyond the end of the read and is filled in from the germline J gene. This chain joins TRBV7-9 and TRBJ1-2; TRBD1 is a possible D gene (6 bases). This CDR3 is 14 amino acids long. From germline, CDR1 is SEHNR and CDR2 FQNEAQ (reference sequence). CDR3 DNA, as far as it was read: TGTGCCAGCAGTCAGAATAACAGGGTCGGCGGC. Amino acids: CASSQNNRVGG. The CDR3 as a whole reads CASSQNNRVGGYTF.

This clone was recorded a few times. The CDR3 end is not reached by the read, which stops 3 residues before it; the germline J gene fills it in. The chain has TRBV18 and TRBJ2-2, with D possibly being TRBD1 (6 bases). Germline V gene sequence: CDR1 KGHSH, CDR2 LQKENI. Deletions cut 7 bases from V and 0 bases from J, with 9 bases between. The CDR3 loop spans 14 amino acids. Incomplete CDR3 DNA: TGTGCCAGCTTGGGACAAGCGAACACCGGGGAG. It encodes CASLGQANTGE. The full CDR3 protein reads CASLGQANTGELFF.

A word on this clone: The read stops 3 residues short of the end of the CDR3; the missing end is completed from the germline J gene. The V gene is TRBV18, the J gene TRBJ1-1, with D possibly being TRBD1 (6 bases). Looked up from germline, CDR1 is KGHSH and CDR2 is LQKENI. With 4 bases removed from V and 0 bases from J, the gap between germline ends came to 12 bases. The CDR3 length is 15 residues. The DNA read from the CDR3 is TGTGCCAGCTCACTCCGGACAGACATGAACACTGAA. This sequence encodes CASSLRTDMNTE. The CDR3 in full is CASSLRTDMNTEAFF. Looking up the rest from reference TRBV18 and TRBJ1-1 gives the full variable domain: NAGVMQNPRHLVRRRGQEARLRCSPMKGHSHVYWYRQLPEEGLKFMVYLQKENIIDESGMPKERFSAEFPKEGPSILRIQQVVRGDSAAYFCASSLRTDMNTEAFFGQGTRLTVV.

Concerning this clone: The sequenced fragment ends 3 residues before the CDR3 boundary, so the rest is inferred from the germline J gene. This chain links TRBV18 with TRBJ1-1; D gene unclear. Trimming left V 3 bases short and J 0 bases short, with 11 bases between. The germline CDR1 and CDR2 sequences are KGHSH and LQKENI. This CDR3 contains 15 residues. The CDR3 region is CASSPQQLMNTEAFF. The DNA read from the CDR3 is TGTGCCAGCTCACCTCAACAGCTAATGAACACTGAA.

Notes on this clone: Read data end 3 residues before the CDR3 end; the end is taken from the germline J gene. This rearrangement joins TRBV5-6 to TRBJ1-1, with D possibly being TRBD1 (6 bases). In germline, CDR1 is SGHDT, CDR2 YYEEEE. Trimming pared 4 bases from V and 6 bases from J, leaving 13 bases between. The CDR3 length is 13 residues. CDR3: CASSHTGLAEAFF. CDR3 DNA, as far as it was read: TGTGCCAGCAGCCACACAGGGTTGGCTGAA.

There are a few counts of this clone. The CDR3 is cut off 3 residues early in the read; its end comes from the germline J gene. The chain has TRBV18 and TRBJ2-7, with D maybe TRBD1 (5 bases). The CDR3 runs 14 residues. Germline lookup yields CDR1 KGHSH and CDR2 LQKENI. Trimming stripped 6 bases from V and 6 bases from J, with 18 bases between. The CDR3 sequence: CASSERGSDGEQYF. Partial CDR3 DNA: TGTGCCAGCTCCGAAAGGGGCTCCGATGGCGAG. Based on the CDR3 plus reference TRBV18 and TRBJ2-7, the full variable domain is NAGVMQNPRHLVRRRGQEARLRCSPMKGHSHVYWYRQLPEEGLKFMVYLQKENIIDESGMPKERFSAEFPKEGPSILRIQQVVRGDSAAYFCASSERGSDGEQYFGPGTRLTVT.

This clone was seen a few times. Read sequence stops 3 residues before the CDR3 end, and the germline J gene provides the missing end. The chain employs TRBV19 and TRBJ2-1; TRBD2 matches at 9 bases. The CDR3 spans 16 residues. CDR1 is LNHDA, CDR2 SQIVND, per germline (reference sequence). Trimming cost V 5 bases and J 8 bases; bases outside gene matches: 13. CDR3 bases read: TGTGCCAGTAGTGATAGGCGGGAGGGCCTGAGGGATGAG. Its translation: CASSDRREGLRDE. The full CDR3 is CASSDRREGLRDEQFF.

As concerns this clone: The observed sequence ends 3 residues before the CDR3 terminus, with the missing tail filled in from the germline J gene. The chain carries TRBV7-9 and TRBJ2-7, with 7 bases fitting TRBD1. The CDR3 sequence is 13 residues long. Germline CDR1 is SEHNR and CDR2 is FQNEAQ (reference sequence). V was clipped by 6 bases and J by 3 bases; unmatched bases: 5. This CDR3 is CASSTDRDYEQYF. CDR3 DNA (partial): TGTGCCAGCAGTACTGACAGGGACTACGAG.

On this clone: The read finishes 3 residues shy of the CDR3 end, and the germline J gene is used to complete it. This chain connects TRBV5-1 to TRBJ2-7; D possibly corresponds to TRBD1 (6 bases). The CDR3 covers 14 residues. Germline V lookup: CDR1 SGHRS, CDR2 YFSETQ. Between the trimmed V and J ends, which lost 1 base and 3 bases, there was a span of 11 bases. CDR3 DNA, as far as it was read: TGCGCCAGCAGCTTGAACCCAGGGGTCTACGAG. This codes for CASSLNPGVYE. The CDR3 in full is CASSLNPGVYEQYF.

A remark on this clone: The CDR3 end lies 3 residues beyond the end of the read and is filled in from the germline J gene. The V gene is TRBV7-9, the J gene TRBJ2-2; D unclear. Trimming left V 0 bases short and J 5 bases short, with 4 bases between. The germline CDR1 and CDR2 sequences are SEHNR and FQNEAQ (reference sequence). The CDR3 sequence is 13 residues long. Incomplete CDR3 DNA: TGTGCCAGCAGCTTAGCACTTACCGGGGAG. Residues: CASSLALTGE. The whole CDR3 region reads CASSLALTGELFF.

This clone was found a few times. The missing CDR3 end, 3 residues past where the read stops, is filled in from the germline J gene. J is TRBJ2-3 and V is TRBV7-9, with D unclear. Germline CDR1 is SEHNR and CDR2 is FQNEAQ (reference sequence). V lost 5 bases and J 3 bases, leaving 9 bases between the germline ends. The CDR3 has 13 residues. Partial CDR3 DNA: TGTGCCAGCAGCCCCGCCAGGACAGATACG. Residues: CASSPARTDT. The complete CDR3 sequence is CASSPARTDTQYF.

As concerns this clone: The CDR3 is cut off 3 residues early in the read; its end comes from the germline J gene. V is TRBV18 and J is TRBJ2-7; either TRBD1 or TRBD2 may supply D (6 bases each). Per germline, CDR1 KGHSH and CDR2 LQKENI. The CDR3 consists of 15 residues. Trimming shortened V by 3 bases and J by 6 bases, and 18 bases separated the two germline ends. CDR3 in amino acids: CASSPGTQGGGEQYF. CDR3 DNA (partial): TGTGCCAGCTCACCGGGGACCCAAGGGGGAGGCGAG.